The rows below give T cell receptor beta chains drawn from one sample of a study of T cell responses to AZD1222 COVID-19 vaccine. Repertoires were generated with immunoSEQ multiplex PCR, while TCRdb's copy carries only in-frame clones and drops some. The data show about 140,000 clones, approximately 84% seen once. The sequencing here drew on peripheral blood, taken on day 0 of AZD1222 vaccination. The receptors derive from an adult in good health. The CDR3 runs from the conserved cysteine through the conserved F or W. The D gene is left open where the match is weak. Some rows mark clone size as missing; the rest say once, few, many or name a class of expanded clone.

NA | TRBJ2-7 | TRBD1 | TRBV5-6 | CASSWTGRYEQYF | TGTGCCAGCAGCTGGACAGGACGCTACGAGCAGTACTTC
NA | TRBJ1-5 | TRBD1 | TRBV5-8 | CASSLDRGRDQPQHF | TGTGCCAGCAGCTTGGACAGGGGGAGAGATCAGCCCCAGCATTTT
NA | TRBJ1-2 | NA | TRBV11-2 | CASSLGRQVYGYTF | TGTGCCAGCAGTTTAGGAAGACAGGTGTATGGCTACACCTTC
NA | TRBJ2-4 | TRBD2 | TRBV19 | CASTPWGAGEGKNIQYF | TGTGCCAGTACCCCATGGGGAGCGGGGGAGGGCAAAAACATTCAGTACTTC
NA | TRBJ2-3 | NA | TRBV28 | CASSLGLETDTQYF | TGTGCCAGCTCCCTGGGATTGGAGACAGATACGCAGTATTTT
once | TRBJ1-2 | NA | TRBV5-1 | CASSLSGQGYTF | TGCGCCAGCAGCTTGAGCGGTCAGGGCTACACCTTC
NA | TRBJ1-5 | NA | TRBV4-1 | CASSQVSGQPQHF | TGCGCCAGCAGCCAAGTAAGCGGTCAGCCCCAGCATTTT
NA | TRBJ2-7 | NA | TRBV19 | CASSAGVLSSYEQYF | TGTGCCAGTAGTGCAGGGGTCTTGAGCTCCTACGAGCAGTACTTC
few | TRBJ2-3 | TRBD1 | TRBV18 | CASSPFRRGREITDTQYF | TGTGCCAGCTCACCATTTCGCAGGGGGAGAGAGATAACAGATACGCAGTATTTT
NA | TRBJ1-1 | NA | TRBV7-2 | CASSKGVDTEAFF | TGTGCCAGCAGCAAAGGGGTGGACACTGAAGCTTTCTTT
NA | TRBJ1-1 | NA | TRBV12-3/TRBV12-4 | CASGNGAGKAFF | TGTGCCAGCGGGAACGGGGCAGGCAAAGCTTTCTTT
NA | TRBJ1-2 | NA | TRBV5-6 | CASSLRSLRDGYTF | TGTGCCAGCAGCTTGCGGTCCCTTCGGGATGGCTACACCTTC
NA | TRBJ1-1 | NA | TRBV7-2 | CASSLAGFRGTEAFF | TGTGCCAGCAGCTTAGCAGGGTTTCGAGGAACTGAAGCTTTCTTT
few | TRBJ1-6 | NA | TRBV30 | CAWSGGDNSPLHF | TGTGCCTGGAGTGGAGGAGATAATTCACCCCTCCACTTT
NA | TRBJ1-5 | NA | TRBV11-2 | CASSLDVGVGEPQHF | TGTGCCAGCAGCTTAGATGTCGGGGTCGGTGAGCCCCAGCATTTT
NA | TRBJ1-1 | NA | TRBV28 | CASSQHGGTEAFF | TGTGCCAGCAGTCAACACGGGGGCACTGAAGCTTTCTTT
once | TRBJ2-7 | NA | TRBV7-9 | CASSLALGASYEQYF | TGTGCCAGCAGCTTAGCGCTGGGAGCCTCCTACGAGCAGTACTTC
NA | TRBJ1-3 | NA | TRBV6-5 | CASTPGLLSGNTIYF | TGTGCCAGTACTCCCGGGCTCCTCTCTGGAAACACCATATATTTT
NA | TRBJ2-5 | NA | TRBV11-1 | CASSLDRSGGAETQYF | TGTGCCAGCAGCTTAGATCGTAGTGGCGGGGCAGAGACCCAGTACTTC
NA | TRBJ1-5 | NA | TRBV28 | CASRVRDQPQHF | TGTGCCAGCAGGGTCAGGGATCAGCCCCAGCATTTT
NA | TRBJ1-2 | TRBD1 | TRBV7-2 | CASSLGAPGQGSDGYTF | TGTGCCAGCAGCTTAGGGGCCCCGGGACAGGGATCTGATGGCTACACCTTC
NA | TRBJ2-5 | NA | TRBV7-9 | CASSSEQGTQYF | TGTGCCAGCAGCTCCGAACAGGGGACCCAGTACTTC
NA | TRBJ1-5 | TRBD1 | TRBV6-6 | CASRGQDRDNQPQHF | TGTGCCAGCAGGGGACAGGACAGGGACAATCAGCCCCAGCATTTT
NA | TRBJ1-2 | NA | TRBV6-5 | CASRQQDLYGYTF | TGTGCCAGCAGGCAACAGGACCTCTATGGCTACACCTTC
NA | TRBJ2-3 | NA | TRBV11-2 | CASSLEGAGADTQYF | TGTGCCAGCAGCTTAGAGGGGGCAGGCGCAGATACGCAGTATTTT
NA | TRBJ2-5 | NA | TRBV19 | CASSMGDAAGDHQETQYF | TGTGCCAGTAGTATGGGGGACGCGGCAGGGGACCACCAAGAGACCCAGTACTTC
NA | TRBJ2-7 | TRBD2 | TRBV28 | CASSWRSGGLVMQYF | TGTGCCAGCAGTTGGAGGTCGGGGGGGCTAGTAATGCAGTACTTC
once | TRBJ1-4 | NA | TRBV19 | CASSSPRPEIEKLFF | TGTGCCAGTAGTTCCCCAAGGCCCGAGATCGAAAAACTGTTTTTT
few | TRBJ1-4 | NA | TRBV5-1 | CASSRAGGRNEKLFF | TGCGCCAGCAGCCGGGCGGGGGGTCGTAATGAAAAACTGTTTTTT
NA | TRBJ1-2 | NA | TRBV28 | CASSSGQLLAYGYTF | TGTGCCAGCAGTTCCGGACAGCTACTCGCTTATGGCTACACCTTC
once | TRBJ1-2 | TRBD1 | TRBV20-1 | CSARGLYGYTF | TGCAGTGCGAGGGGGCTCTATGGCTACACCTTC
NA | TRBJ2-2 | TRBD1 | TRBV30 | CAWSTGQGATGELFF | TGTGCCTGGAGTACAGGACAGGGGGCAACCGGGGAGCTGTTTTTT
NA | TRBJ2-1 | NA | TRBV7-9 | CASIIGAYNEQFF | TGTGCCAGCATAATAGGTGCATACAATGAGCAGTTCTTC
NA | TRBJ1-5 | TRBD1 | TRBV19 | CASGGQFSNQPQHF | TGTGCCAGTGGGGGACAGTTTAGCAATCAGCCCCAGCATTTT
NA | TRBJ2-2 | TRBD1 | TRBV7-2 | CASSFMPGQRAGELFF | TGTGCCAGCAGCTTCATGCCGGGACAGAGGGCCGGGGAGCTGTTTTTT
NA | TRBJ1-5 | NA | TRBV2 | CASGRVDWSQHF | TGTGCCAGCGGCCGGGTGGACTGGTCCCAGCATTTT
NA | TRBJ2-7 | NA | TRBV5-1 | CASSMNTNSYEQYF | TGCGCCAGCAGCATGAATACGAACTCCTACGAGCAGTACTTC
NA | TRBJ1-1 | TRBD1 | TRBV6-5 | CASTVAGGGTEAFF | TGTGCCAGCACCGTCGCAGGGGGCGGCACTGAAGCTTTCTTT
NA | TRBJ1-1 | NA | TRBV7-9 | CASSWTKAANTEAFF | TGTGCCAGCAGCTGGACAAAGGCAGCCAACACTGAAGCTTTCTTT
NA | TRBJ1-4 | TRBD1 | TRBV6-5 | CASSYSKGAVDEKLFF | TGTGCCAGCAGTTACTCTAAGGGGGCCGTTGATGAAAAACTGTTTTTT
NA | TRBJ1-2 | NA | TRBV28 | CASSLPSYGYTF | TGTGCCAGCAGTTTACCCTCCTATGGCTACACCTTC
NA | TRBJ2-3 | NA | TRBV9 | CASSVAGMRTDTQYF | TGTGCCAGCAGCGTAGCGGGGATGAGGACAGATACGCAGTATTTT
once | TRBJ2-2 | TRBD2 | TRBV5-1 | CASSSTSGATTGELFF | TGCGCCAGCAGCTCAACTAGCGGGGCCACCACCGGGGAGCTGTTTTTT
NA | TRBJ1-2 | NA | TRBV6-5 | CASMWAVGYGYTF | TGTGCCAGCATGTGGGCGGTTGGCTATGGCTACACCTTC
NA | TRBJ2-1 | TRBD1 | TRBV4-1 | CASSQEGRTGGGEQFF | TGCGCCAGCAGCCAAGAAGGACGGACAGGGGGAGGTGAGCAGTTCTTC
NA | TRBJ1-2 | NA | TRBV3-1/TRBV3-2 | CASSPGPSGYTF | TGTGCCAGCAGCCCCGGCCCCAGTGGCTACACCTTC
NA | TRBJ2-7 | TRBD1 | TRBV28 | CASSLMGQGRRYEQYF | TGTGCCAGCAGTTTAATGGGACAGGGAAGACGCTACGAGCAGTACTTC
NA | TRBJ1-2 | NA | TRBV2 | CASRSTGYGYTF | TGTGCCAGCAGGAGTACAGGGTATGGCTACACCTTC
few | TRBJ1-2 | NA | TRBV21-1 | CASVAGPYGYTF | TGTGCCAGCGTGGCGGGTCCCTATGGCTACACCTTC
NA | TRBJ1-2 | NA | TRBV4-1 | CASSQVGRLYGYTF | TGCGCCAGCAGCCAAGTTGGGCGGCTATATGGCTACACCTTC
NA | TRBJ2-1 | NA | TRBV5-6 | CASSPLGPNPYEQFF | TGTGCCAGCAGCCCTTTGGGGCCTAATCCGTATGAGCAGTTCTTC
NA | TRBJ1-6 | NA | TRBV7-9 | CASSFAAGSNSPLHF | TGTGCCAGCAGCTTCGCCGCGGGATCGAATTCACCCCTCCACTTT
NA | TRBJ2-3 | TRBD2 | TRBV19 | CASSMGEGSTDTQYF | TGTGCCAGTAGTATGGGGGAGGGCAGCACAGATACGCAGTATTTT
NA | TRBJ2-2 | NA | TRBV29-1 | CSVPGSPTGELFF | TGCAGCGTTCCAGGCTCCCCCACCGGGGAGCTGTTTTTT